Presented here are 19 T cell receptor beta chains from one specimen sequenced in a study of shared clonotypes between healthy human individuals. Terminally differentiated effector memory CD45RA+ cells were left out of the naive CD8 fraction, which was CD45RO-negative and positively selected for CCR7. This table comes from immunoSEQ multiplex PCR, and its TCRdb copy is limited to in-frame clones, with some not included. Here the sample spans around 2,100,000 clones, about 95% being singletons. The sample comprised naive CD8+ T cells sorted from blood. The origin of the receptors is a man younger than 30 in good health.

The V gene is TRBV10-2, the J gene TRBJ2-1; perhaps TRBD1 as D (6 bases). The CDR3 consists of 11 residues. Germline CDR1 is WSHSY and CDR2 is SAAADI. Trimming removed 5 bases from V and 8 bases from J, with 7 bases in between. CDR3 in DNA: TGCGCCAGCAGTTACAGGGATGAGCAGTTCTTC. As protein: CASSYRDEQFF.

The genes are TRBV19 and TRBJ1-1; 7 bases are shared with TRBD1. Germline trimming cut 2 bases from V and 5 bases from J; bases unmatched to any gene: 5. This CDR3 is built from 14 residues. Germline V gene sequence: CDR1 LNHDA, CDR2 SQIVND (reference sequence). The CDR3 DNA reads as TGTGCCAGTAGTATAAGGACAGGCGGAACTGAAGCTTTCTTT. Its protein is CASSIRTGGTEAFF.

This chain uses TRBV14 with TRBJ2-7; 11 bases line up with TRBD2. The CDR3 consists of 14 residues. Per the germline V gene, CDR1 is SGHDN and CDR2 is FVKESK. V lost 6 bases to trimming and J lost 3 bases; unmatched junction nucleotides: 4. The CDR3 DNA reads TGTGCCAGCAGTTTCACTAGCGGGGGCTACGAGCAGTACTTC. Translated, it gives CASSFTSGGYEQYF.

Only one count was recorded for this clone. The V and J genes are TRBV9 and TRBJ1-2; 12 nucleotides align to TRBD1. Germline assignment: CDR1 SGDLS and CDR2 YYNGEE. V shed 3 bases, J shed 4 bases, and the junction held 10 bases outside the gene matches. This CDR3 is 17 amino acids long. CDR3 amino acids: CASSAYRDRGLSYGYTF. CDR3 DNA: TGTGCCAGCAGCGCCTACCGGGACAGGGGGCTTAGCTATGGCTACACCTTC.

V gene TRBV27 combines with J gene TRBJ2-7, with TRBD2 as a possible D gene (5 bases). The germline gives CDR1 MNHEY, CDR2 SMNVEV (reference sequence). The CDR3 is 13 residues long. The ends were cut back, 2 bases at V and 7 bases at J, with 12 bases in the middle. The CDR3 loop is CASSLDLSGEQYF. The CDR3 DNA reads as TGTGCCAGCAGTTTAGACCTTTCGGGGGAGCAGTACTTC.

The genes are TRBV27 and TRBJ1-6; D is unclear. Trimming left V 3 bases short and J 9 bases short, with 18 bases between. Germline-derived CDR1 and CDR2 are MNHEY and SMNVEV (reference sequence). This CDR3 is 16 amino acids long. The CDR3: CASSFLTVVGISPLHF. The CDR3 DNA follows: TGTGCCAGCAGTTTTCTCACAGTAGTGGGTATTTCACCCCTCCACTTT.

This clone appeared a single time. This rearrangement joins TRBV27 to TRBJ1-5; weak D call: TRBD1 (6 bases). Looked up from germline, CDR1 is MNHEY and CDR2 is SMNVEV (reference sequence). V was pared by 6 bases and J by 0 bases, with 15 bases between. This CDR3 is 16 amino acids long. CDR3 nucleotide sequence: TGTGCCAGCAGCGAGACAGGTGTTTATAGCAATCAGCCCCAGCATTTT. It is translated as CASSETGVYSNQPQHF.

Points on this clone: Because the CDR3's place on the DNA is in doubt, the DNA is left out and the CDR3 is given as listed by TCRdb. This chain's CDR3 is CASSVQFGAGELFF. This chain uses TRBV2 with TRBJ2-2; the tabulated D call, TRBD1, remains unverified against the DNA. The CDR3 numbers 14 amino acids, ends counted. Per germline, CDR1 SNHLY and CDR2 FYNNEI.

This sequence joins TRBV10-2 and TRBJ1-1; tentatively, D is TRBD1 (6 bases). Per the germline V gene, CDR1 is WSHSY and CDR2 is SAAADI. V lost 10 bases, J lost 5 bases, and 14 bases lay in between. The CDR3 contains 12 residues. CDR3 sequence: CATAGGGTEAFF. The CDR3 coding sequence is TGCGCCACCGCAGGAGGGGGGACTGAAGCTTTCTTT.

The chain joins TRBV6-1 to TRBJ1-2; D gene uncertain. Looked up from germline, CDR1 is MNHNS and CDR2 is SASEGT. V was shortened by 3 bases and J by 5 bases, with 13 bases between the two germline ends. The CDR3 length is 14 residues. The CDR3 DNA follows: TGTGCCAGCAGTGAGTACGGTCTTTCTTATGGCTACACCTTC. Its protein product is CASSEYGLSYGYTF.

This clone occurred a few times. The chain couples TRBV7-6 to TRBJ2-2; D is perhaps TRBD1 or TRBD2 (5 bases each). Germline V gene data show CDR1 as SGHVS and CDR2 as FNYEAQ. Trimming removed 7 bases at V and 1 base at J, with 10 bases between. The CDR3 length is 14 residues. This CDR3 is CASTRDENTGELFF. CDR3 bases: TGTGCCAGCACCCGGGACGAGAACACCGGGGAGCTGTTTTTT.

The chain employs TRBV7-2 and TRBJ2-7; D not resolved. V shed 3 bases and J shed 0 bases, with 12 bases lying between them. Germline V lookup: CDR1 SGHTA, CDR2 FQGNSA. This CDR3 comprises 15 residues. The CDR3: CASSFRGTTSYEQYF. Here the CDR3 DNA reads TGTGCCAGCAGCTTCCGCGGAACAACCTCCTACGAGCAGTACTTC.

This chain joins TRBV13 and TRBJ2-3; maybe TRBD1 (6 bases). V shed 5 bases and J shed 5 bases, with 23 bases lying between them. Germline assignment: CDR1 PRHDT and CDR2 FYEKMQ (reference sequence). The CDR3 is 17 amino acids. This CDR3 reads CASSTEQGLGVIDTQYF. The CDR3 DNA reads as TGTGCCAGCAGCACTGAACAGGGATTAGGGGTTATAGATACGCAGTATTTT.

On this clone: The identical CDR3 is also encoded by other nucleotide sequences in the sample. The chain links TRBV27 to TRBJ2-5; 11 nucleotides agree with TRBD2. CDR1 is MNHEY, CDR2 SMNVEV, per germline (reference sequence). The CDR3 loop spans 15 amino acids. Trimming removed 4 bases from V and 2 bases from J; junction bases left unmatched: 3. Here the CDR3 DNA reads TGTGCCAGCAGTTCCTTAGCGGGGGGGCAAGAGACCCAGTACTTC. This encodes CASSSLAGGQETQYF.

This chain connects TRBV25-1 to TRBJ2-1; the D gene is possibly TRBD2 (6 bases). Trimming took off 3 bases at V and 4 bases at J, with 10 bases between the two ends. The CDR3 is 14 amino acids. CDR1 is MGHDK, CDR2 SYGVNS, per germline. The CDR3 DNA reads as TGTGCCAGCAGTGAGTTGGCGGGGTACAATGAGCAGTTCTTC. Encoded protein: CASSELAGYNEQFF.

As regards this clone: The sample holds other DNA sequences that translate to the same CDR3. The chain is built from TRBV5-1 and TRBJ2-7; tentatively, D is TRBD1 (6 bases). Germline V CDR1 and CDR2: SGHRS, YFSETQ. This CDR3 spans 13 amino acids. V lost 0 bases to trimming and J lost 3 bases, with 7 bases between them. CDR3 sequence reads: CASSLGGHYEQYF. In nucleotides, the CDR3 is TGCGCCAGCAGCTTGGGGGGGCACTACGAGCAGTACTTC.

The genes are TRBV13 and TRBJ2-1; 10 bases agree with TRBD1. CDR3 length: 19 residues. Germline trimming cut 0 bases from V and 4 bases from J; bases unmatched to any gene: 12. From germline, CDR1 is PRHDT and CDR2 FYEKMQ (reference sequence). This CDR3 is CASSLGIGAGTGDYNEQFF. Here the CDR3 DNA reads TGTGCCAGCAGCTTAGGGATAGGAGCAGGGACAGGGGATTACAATGAGCAGTTCTTC.

With respect to this clone: The same CDR3 is also encoded by other DNA sequences in this sample. The CDR3 region is CASSVGQGNEQFF. The CDR3 bases are TGTGCCAGCAGCGTAGGTCAGGGGAATGAGCAGTTCTTC. The V and J genes are TRBV9 and TRBJ2-1; TRBD1 might be the D (6 bases). Germline CDR1 and CDR2: SGDLS and YYNGEE. CDR3 length equals 13 residues. Deletions cut 0 bases from V and 7 bases from J, with 8 bases between.

The chain employs TRBV6-5 and TRBJ1-4, with D maybe TRBD1 (6 bases). V was clipped by 6 bases and J by 6 bases, with 17 bases between them. This CDR3 comprises 15 residues. Germline V lookup: CDR1 MNHEY, CDR2 SVGAGI. The CDR3 spells CASSLMGQRDEKLFF. The DNA for the CDR3 is TGTGCCAGCAGCCTAATGGGACAAAGGGATGAAAAACTGTTTTTT.